This T cell receptor beta chain stems from a study of read filtering for tumor transcriptome and immune sequencing. This library used roughly 430 ng RNA and molecular barcoded adaptors spanning alpha/delta and beta/gamma chains. TCRdb re-called the reads with MiXCR, one entry per CDR3 protein. The table has some 39,000 distinct CDR3 sequences, 14% seen once. At least ten counts were recorded for this clonotype. The CDR3 sequence is 15 residues long. Trimming took 6 bases from V and 2 from J; bases not matched to a gene: 6. CDR1 and CDR2 (germline): MNHNS, SASEGT. The sequence was collected from a donor over 35 with multiple myeloma. The chain carries TRBV6-1 and TRBJ2-5, with 10 bases that match TRBD2. Input material: a population of CD138-negative cells sorted from bone marrow. CDR3 loop: CASSGLAGDQETQYF. The CDR3 region has the DNA TGTGCCAGCAGCGGTCTAGCGGGGGATCAAGAGACCCAGTACTTC.